One T cell receptor (beta chain) is described in this entry. This record belongs to a study of blood T cell repertoires in COVID-19. The protocol was immunoSEQ multiplex PCR, while the TCRdb copy is restricted to in-frame clones and leaves out a portion. This sample has approximately 110,000 clones, with approximately 85% found just once. Germline CDR1 is MNHEY and CDR2 is SMNVEV (reference sequence). The CDR3 loop spans 12 amino acids. Trimming took 5 bases from V and 3 from J, leaving 8 bases between them. This TCR derives from a man aged 70 or older with acute or convalescent COVID-19. Source material: peripheral blood. The chain uses TRBV27 and TRBJ2-7; perhaps TRBD1 as D (6 bases). The CDR3 coding sequence is TGTGCCAGCAGTGGCAGGGGCTACGAGCAGTACTTC. This translates into CASSGRGYEQYF.